This T cell receptor beta chain was captured by sequencing in a study of shared clonotypes between healthy human individuals. V was trimmed by 2 bases and J by 3 bases, leaving 22 bases between them. The CDR3 covers 18 residues. Germline CDR1 reads MNHEY; CDR2 reads SMNVEV (reference sequence). Sequenced by immunoSEQ multiplex PCR; TCRdb stores in-frame clones only, minus some. In the table there are over 850,000 clones, around 78% of which are singletons. Study findings and constraints: Generation probability values for non-shared clonotypes were lower than those for clonotypes shared by all four donors. Among donors, sharing of clonotypes was expected to be affected by sequencing depth.

Turning to this clone: Its specificity is not known.

The chain carries TRBV27 and TRBJ1-1, with D possibly TRBD1 on 6 matching bases. The sequenced sample was memory CD4+ T cells from PBMCs. The subset was: CD45RA-negative fraction. The receptor's source is a man aged 18 to 30 in good health. Some clones in this sample may be carry-over from other donors' samples. In nucleotides, the CDR3 is TGTGCCAGCAGTTTACTGGGGGCAGGGGCGATTTCTTACACTGAAGCTTTCTTT. Its protein product is CASSLLGAGAISYTEAFF.